The next 4 T cell receptor beta chains were all read from a single sample in a study of beta chain features in type 1 diabetes. No antigen is known for these receptors. Expressed TCRB transcripts were sequenced because the isolated RNA had all been reverse transcribed beforehand. Clones were read by immunoSEQ multiplex PCR, and TCRdb kept only the in-frame ones, dropping some. The sample comprises roughly 24,000 clones, under 75% of which are singletons, and 4% to 4.5% rests with the top ten. Study conclusions and caveats: Shortening that was moderate but significant affected the TCRB CDR3s of Type 1 diabetes patients in all four CD4+ subsets.

The sequencing sample was made of Tregs from blood. These receptors were collected from a man between 18 and 35 years old with type 1 diabetes.

This clone was seen only once. The V call is TRBV15, the J call TRBJ1-4; maybe TRBD1 (5 bases). Trimming left V 5 bases short and J 8 bases short, with 18 bases between. CDR3 length equals 15 residues. Germline values: CDR1 LNHNV, CDR2 YYDKDF (reference sequence). The CDR3 loop is CATSPRSGVREKLFF. DNA of the CDR3: TGTGCCACCAGCCCCCGATCGGGGGTGCGGGAAAAACTGTTTTTT.

V and J are TRBV5-1 and TRBJ2-7, with 15 bases identical to TRBD2. In germline, CDR1 is SGHRS, CDR2 YFSETQ. The CDR3 contains 17 residues. Losses at the gene ends were 4 bases for V and 6 bases for J; bases not matched to a gene: 11. DNA for the CDR3: TGCGCCAGCAGCAAGGGACTAGCGGGAGGCAGCCTTCCCGAGCAGTACTTC. It translates to CASSKGLAGGSLPEQYF.

V usage is TRBV7-2 and J usage is TRBJ1-1; D is ambiguous. This CDR3 is built from 15 residues. Germline CDR1 is SGHTA and CDR2 is FQGNSA. Trimming cost V 1 base and J 3 bases, with 12 bases left between them. CDR3 nucleotides: TGTGCCAGCAGCTTAGGCCCGCACGGGTACACTGAAGCTTTCTTT. This codes for CASSLGPHGYTEAFF.

The rearrangement uses TRBV18 and TRBJ1-5; 11 bases are a match to TRBD1. The V and J ends lost 3 bases and 6 bases, in that order; junction bases with no gene match: 4. The CDR3 loop spans 15 amino acids. CDR1 and CDR2 (germline): KGHSH, LQKENI. CDR3 protein: CASSPGQGALQPQHF. Here the CDR3 DNA reads TGTGCCAGCTCACCCGGACAGGGGGCTCTTCAGCCCCAGCATTTT. Complete variable domain (other parts from reference TRBV18 and TRBJ1-5): NAGVMQNPRHLVRRRGQEARLRCSPMKGHSHVYWYRQLPEEGLKFMVYLQKENIIDESGMPKERFSAEFPKEGPSILRIQQVVRGDSAAYFCASSPGQGALQPQHFGDGTRLSIL.